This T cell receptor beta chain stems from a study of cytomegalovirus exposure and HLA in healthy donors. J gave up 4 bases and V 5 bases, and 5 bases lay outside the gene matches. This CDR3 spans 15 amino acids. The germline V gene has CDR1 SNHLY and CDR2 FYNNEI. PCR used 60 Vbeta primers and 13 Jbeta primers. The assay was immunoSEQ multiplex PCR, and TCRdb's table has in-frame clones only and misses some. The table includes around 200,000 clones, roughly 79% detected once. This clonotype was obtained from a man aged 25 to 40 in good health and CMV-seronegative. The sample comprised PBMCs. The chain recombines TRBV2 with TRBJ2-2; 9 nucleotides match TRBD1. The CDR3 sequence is CASSHRGLGTGELFF. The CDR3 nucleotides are TGTGCCAGCAGTCACAGGGGGCTCGGCACCGGGGAGCTGTTTTTT.